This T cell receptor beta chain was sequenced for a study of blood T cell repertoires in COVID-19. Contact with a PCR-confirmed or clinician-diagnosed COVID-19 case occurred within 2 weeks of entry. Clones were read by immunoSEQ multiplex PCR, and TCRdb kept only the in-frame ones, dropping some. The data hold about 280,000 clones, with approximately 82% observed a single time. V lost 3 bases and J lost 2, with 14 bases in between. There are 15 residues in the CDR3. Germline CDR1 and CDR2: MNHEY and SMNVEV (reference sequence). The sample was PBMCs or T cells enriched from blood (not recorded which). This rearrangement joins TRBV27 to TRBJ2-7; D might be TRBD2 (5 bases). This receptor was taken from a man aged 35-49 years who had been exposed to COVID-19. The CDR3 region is CASSFGGKGAYEQYF. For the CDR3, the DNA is TGTGCCAGCAGTTTCGGTGGGAAGGGAGCCTACGAGCAGTACTTC.